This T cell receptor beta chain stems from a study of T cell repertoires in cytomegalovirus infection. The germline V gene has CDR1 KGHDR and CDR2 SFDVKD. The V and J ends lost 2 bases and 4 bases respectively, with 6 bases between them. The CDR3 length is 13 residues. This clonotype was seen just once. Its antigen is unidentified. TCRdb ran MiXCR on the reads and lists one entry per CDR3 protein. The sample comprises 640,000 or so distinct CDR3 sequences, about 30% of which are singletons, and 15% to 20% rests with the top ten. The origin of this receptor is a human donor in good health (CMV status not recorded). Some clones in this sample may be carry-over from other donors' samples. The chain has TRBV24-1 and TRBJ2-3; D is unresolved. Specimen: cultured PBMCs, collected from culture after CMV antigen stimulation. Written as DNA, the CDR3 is TGTGCCACCAGTGATTCCCAGCCAGATACGCAGTATTTT. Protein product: CATSDSQPDTQYF.